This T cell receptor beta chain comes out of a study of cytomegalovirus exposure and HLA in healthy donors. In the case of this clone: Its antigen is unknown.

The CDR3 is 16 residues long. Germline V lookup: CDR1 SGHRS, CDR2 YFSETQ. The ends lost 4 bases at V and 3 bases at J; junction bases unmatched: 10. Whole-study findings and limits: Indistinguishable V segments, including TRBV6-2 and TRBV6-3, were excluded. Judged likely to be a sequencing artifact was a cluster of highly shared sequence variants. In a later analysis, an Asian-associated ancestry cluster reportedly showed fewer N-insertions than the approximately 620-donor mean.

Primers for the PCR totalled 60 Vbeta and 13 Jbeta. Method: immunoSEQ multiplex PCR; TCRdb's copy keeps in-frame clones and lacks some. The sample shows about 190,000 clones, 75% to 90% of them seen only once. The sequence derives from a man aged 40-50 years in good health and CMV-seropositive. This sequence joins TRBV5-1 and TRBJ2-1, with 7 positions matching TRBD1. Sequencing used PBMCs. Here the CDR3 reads CASSVVLRGHYNEQFF. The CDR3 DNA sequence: TGCGCCAGCAGCGTTGTCTTGAGGGGGCACTACAATGAGCAGTTCTTC.